This T cell receptor beta chain was documented in a study of glioma-infiltrating T cells after dendritic cell vaccination. Time point specified: after dendritic cell vaccination, including at tumor progression/relapse. The CDR3 is made up of 20 amino acids. The germline V and J ends were trimmed by 0 bases and 4 bases, with 26 bases remaining between them. Germline V gene lookup returns CDR1 SGHRS and CDR2 YFSETQ. TCRdb's copy holds only in-frame clones and misses some; the assay was immunoSEQ multiplex PCR. The sample yields just under 100,000 clones, approximately 80% seen once. The J gene is TRBJ1-5, the V gene TRBV5-1, with D perhaps matching TRBD1 (6 bases). The source was blood, collected after dendritic cell vaccination. The sequence came from a human donor with glioblastoma. The CDR3 DNA reads as TGCGCCAGCAGCTTGGCCGCTGACAGGAGAGCCGCGAATCCGAATCAGCCCCAGCATTTT. Residues: CASSLAADRRAANPNQPQHF.